This T cell receptor (beta chain) was sequenced during a study of T cell responses to AZD1222 COVID-19 vaccine. Overall study results and limits: Compared with day 0, the breadth and depth of the Spike-specific TCR repertoire rose significantly after two doses of AZD1222. Baseline testing showed seropositivity in only 6 or 7 AZD1222 recipients.

The germline gives CDR1 SGHRS, CDR2 YFSETQ. The length of the CDR3 is 16 residues. Trimming pared 0 bases from V and 1 base from J, leaving 11 bases between. Clones were read by immunoSEQ multiplex PCR, and TCRdb kept only the in-frame ones, dropping some. The sample includes approximately 150,000 clones, under 95% seen only once; the top ten take around 1.5%. Regarding this clone: Its specificity is not known.

The chain employs TRBV5-1 and TRBJ2-1; D gene ambiguous. Sequenced here: peripheral blood, sampled on day 0 of AZD1222 vaccination. The sequence was obtained from an adult in good health. CDR3 nucleotide sequence: TGCGCCAGCAGCTTGGGGGGTGTGGGGTCCTACAATGAGCAGTTCTTC. This gives the protein CASSLGGVGSYNEQFF.